These 25 T cell receptor beta chains were sequenced from one sample in a study of sequential checkpoint blockade in melanoma. Clones were read by immunoSEQ multiplex PCR, and TCRdb kept only the in-frame ones, dropping some. The sample lists about 9,900 clones, about 60% occurring once. The treatment denotes: randomized to nivolumab then ipilimumab (arm A) or the reverse (arm B). This specimen consisted of CD8+ T cells sorted from blood (inferred from file names), obtained from a patient given nivolumab and ipilimumab in sequence. These receptor sequences come from a human donor with melanoma.

The rearrangement links TRBV10-3 to TRBJ2-5; TRBD2 matches at 7 bases. V was clipped by 6 bases and J by 2 bases; unmatched bases: 9. This CDR3 has 15 amino acids. Germline assignment: CDR1 ENHRY and CDR2 SYGVKD. CDR3 amino acids: CAISLLGGGQETQYF. DNA for the CDR3: TGTGCCATCAGCCTCCTTGGCGGGGGACAAGAGACCCAGTACTTC.

V and J are TRBV12-5 and TRBJ2-1, with 7 bases that match TRBD1. This CDR3 region has 15 residues. Germline values: CDR1 LGHNT, CDR2 FRNRAP. V lost 7 bases and J lost 1; bases outside the gene matches: 7. The CDR3 region is CASAGDRVSYNEQFF. CDR3 bases: TGTGCTAGTGCCGGCGACAGGGTATCCTACAATGAGCAGTTCTTC.

This clone was observed a few times. The CDR3 DNA follows: TGTGCCAGCAGTCGGACAGGCCGCGGTCAAGAGACCCAGTACTTC. Protein product: CASSRTGRGQETQYF. The J gene is TRBJ2-5, the V gene TRBV2; 7 bases map to TRBD1. The length of the CDR3 is 15 residues. V gave up 5 bases and J gave up 2 bases; unmatched junction bases: 8. Per germline, CDR1 SNHLY and CDR2 FYNNEI.

The rearrangement links TRBV6-1 to TRBJ1-5, with D unclear. CDR1 MNHNS and CDR2 SASEGT come from the germline V gene. The CDR3 is 15 residues long. The V gene lost 2 bases and the J gene lost 1 base, with 9 bases spanning the gap. The CDR3 region is CASSEQVISNQPQHF. As DNA, the CDR3 is TGTGCCAGCAGTGAACAGGTCATAAGCAATCAGCCCCAGCATTTT.

The V call is TRBV7-8, the J call TRBJ1-4; D is undetermined. Looked up from germline, CDR1 is SGHVS and CDR2 is FQNEAQ. The CDR3 covers 15 residues. Trimming pared 1 base from V and 4 bases from J, leaving 10 bases between. CDR3 sequence: CASSLVAGLNEKLFF. CDR3 DNA: TGTGCCAGCAGCTTAGTGGCAGGCCTTAATGAAAAACTGTTTTTT.

The CDR3 spells CASSSTGTSINEQFF. The DNA of the CDR3 is TGTGCCAGTAGTTCCACCGGGACTAGCATCAATGAGCAGTTCTTC. V usage is TRBV19 and J usage is TRBJ2-1, with TRBD2 matching over 9 bases. The CDR3 is made up of 15 amino acids. Germline assignment: CDR1 LNHDA and CDR2 SQIVND (reference sequence). The V segment lost 5 bases and the J segment 6 bases; nucleotides outside the gene matches: 8.

With respect to this clone: Given a far larger clone just one base away, this is likely a sequencing read error. Other DNA sequences in this specimen translate into the identical CDR3. The rearrangement joins TRBV7-9 to TRBJ2-6, with D unresolved. CDR1 is SEHNR, CDR2 FQNEAQ, per germline (reference sequence). The CDR3 length is 15 residues. The CDR3 sequence: CASSSQYSGANVLTF. The DNA of the CDR3 is TGCGCCAGCAGCTCACAATACTCTGGGGCCAACGTCCTGACTTTC.

This chain joins TRBV4-3 and TRBJ2-7; no reliable D call. V was clipped by 0 bases and J by 2 bases, with 8 bases between them. CDR1 and CDR2 from the germline V gene are LGHNA and YSLEER. The CDR3 sequence is 14 residues long. The CDR3 protein is CASSQDLRAYEQYF. The CDR3 region has the DNA TGCGCCAGCAGCCAAGATCTTCGGGCCTACGAGCAGTACTTC.

J is TRBJ2-7 and V is TRBV11-2, with D unclear. V was trimmed by 1 base and J by 2 bases, leaving 12 bases between them. CDR1 is SGHAT and CDR2 is FQNNGV in the germline V gene. The CDR3 totals 15 residues. CDR3 loop: CASSLVQAPPYEQYF. The CDR3 DNA is TGTGCCAGCAGCTTAGTCCAGGCACCACCCTACGAGCAGTACTTC.

This clone was seen once. V and J are TRBV5-5 and TRBJ2-7; TRBD1 matches at 11 bases. Per the germline V gene, CDR1 is SGHKS and CDR2 is YYEKEE (reference sequence). The CDR3 totals 15 residues. The J segment lost 11 bases and the V segment lost 4 bases, leaving 14 bases of the junction unmatched. The CDR3 bases are TGTGCCAGCAGCCCGTCCGGGACAGGGGGTGGCGGAGAGTACTTC. This translates into CASSPSGTGGGGEYF.

This chain connects TRBV29-1 to TRBJ2-1; D may be TRBD2 (6 bases). CDR3 length equals 13 residues. Trimming removed 2 bases at V and 7 bases at J, with 12 bases between. Looked up from germline, CDR1 is SQVTM and CDR2 is ANQGSEA. The CDR3 protein is CSVEKPLANEQFF. The DNA of the CDR3 is TGCAGCGTTGAAAAGCCCCTAGCGAATGAGCAGTTCTTC.

The chain joins TRBV6-1 to TRBJ2-5; TRBD2 aligns across 10 bases. Trimming at V came to 4 bases and at J to 5 bases, leaving 7 bases not matched to a gene. This CDR3 spans 15 amino acids. CDR1 and CDR2 (germline): MNHNS, SASEGT. The CDR3 reads CASSAVAGGMETQYF. DNA of the CDR3: TGTGCCAGCAGTGCCGTAGCGGGGGGTATGGAGACCCAGTACTTC.

This clone was seen more than once but under ten times. This sequence joins TRBV14 and TRBJ1-1; 7 bases are shared with TRBD1. The CDR3 has 16 residues. V shed 2 bases, J shed 2 bases, and the junction held 8 bases outside the gene matches. In germline, CDR1 is SGHDN, CDR2 FVKESK. The CDR3 region has the DNA TGTGCCAGCAGCCAACAATACAGGGGAGGAAACACTGAAGCTTTCTTT. The encoded protein is CASSQQYRGGNTEAFF.

The V call is TRBV7-9, the J call TRBJ2-7, with TRBD1 as a possible D gene (6 bases). The V gene's germline CDR1 is SEHNR and CDR2 FQNEAQ (reference sequence). Trimming removed 1 base from V and 2 bases from J, with 6 bases in between. The CDR3 is made up of 13 amino acids. The CDR3: CASSLGGPYEQYF. DNA of the CDR3: TGTGCCAGCAGCTTAGGGGGGCCCTACGAGCAGTACTTC.

The chain recombines TRBV10-2 with TRBJ2-5; TRBD1 is a possible D gene (6 bases). The CDR3 is 18 amino acids. From germline, CDR1 is WSHSY and CDR2 SAAADI. V gave up 2 bases and J gave up 5 bases, with 24 bases separating them. CDR3 region: CASSETHYPGHQRETQYF. The CDR3 DNA reads as TGCGCCAGCAGTGAGACCCATTATCCGGGACACCAAAGGGAGACCCAGTACTTC.

The chain couples TRBV7-9 to TRBJ2-7, with a weak D call TRBD1 (6 bases). Deletions cut 5 bases from V and 3 bases from J, with 17 bases between. This CDR3 is built from 15 residues. Germline V gives CDR1 SEHNR, CDR2 FQNEAQ (reference sequence). The CDR3 DNA is TGTGCCAGCAGCCAACGGTCAGGGGCGATCTACGAGCAGTACTTC. As protein: CASSQRSGAIYEQYF.

The rearrangement uses TRBV27 and TRBJ2-1; TRBD1 aligns across 10 bases. CDR3 size: 15 residues. In germline, CDR1 is MNHEY, CDR2 SMNVEV (reference sequence). V lost 4 bases to trimming and J lost 8 bases; unmatched junction nucleotides: 8. The CDR3, as DNA: TGTGCCAGCAGTTGGGGGACAGGGGCGTACGATGAGCAGTTCTTC. It yields the protein CASSWGTGAYDEQFF.

This chain connects TRBV30 to TRBJ2-5, with 9 positions matching TRBD1. From germline, CDR1 is GTSNPN and CDR2 SVGIG (reference sequence). Trimming at V came to 3 bases and at J to 5 bases, leaving 10 bases not matched to a gene. The CDR3 loop spans 15 amino acids. CDR3 DNA: TGTGCCTGGAGGAGAGCCGGGACAGGGTTCGAGACCCAGTACTTC. Its translation: CAWRRAGTGFETQYF.

This clone was seen more than once but under ten times. CDR3 bases: TGTGCCAGCAGCGTAGCGAGCGGGTGGACCACTGAAGCTTTCTTT. Amino acids: CASSVASGWTTEAFF. The chain recombines TRBV9 with TRBJ1-1; D ambiguous. Germline assignment: CDR1 SGDLS and CDR2 YYNGEE. The V gene lost 0 bases and the J gene lost 4 bases, with 13 bases spanning the gap. This CDR3 contains 15 residues.

This chain connects TRBV19 to TRBJ2-1; 8 positions match TRBD2. This CDR3 has 14 residues. V lost 3 bases, J lost 4 bases, and 2 bases stayed unmatched. The germline V gene encodes CDR1 LNHDA and CDR2 SQIVND (reference sequence). The CDR3 here is CASSISGVYNEQFF. For the CDR3, the DNA is TGTGCCAGTAGTATTAGCGGGGTATACAATGAGCAGTTCTTC.

V is TRBV29-1 and J is TRBJ2-2; the match to TRBD2 covers 13 bases. The V and J ends lost 6 bases and 4 bases, in that order; junction bases with no gene match: 5. The CDR3 covers 15 residues. Per germline, CDR1 SQVTM and CDR2 ANQGSEA. The CDR3 nucleotides read TGCAGCGTCGAGGGACTAGCGGGGTCCACCGGGGAGCTGTTTTTT. Amino acids: CSVEGLAGSTGELFF.

V gene TRBV4-2 combines with J gene TRBJ1-1, with TRBD1 identical over 9 bases. This CDR3 is 13 amino acids long. V trimming: 6 bases; J trimming: 4 bases; junction bases outside the gene matches: 3. Germline loops: CDR1 LGHNA, CDR2 YNFKEQ. The CDR3 loop reads CASRGQGGTEAFF. In DNA, the CDR3 is TGTGCCAGCAGGGGACAGGGAGGCACTGAAGCTTTCTTT.

The J gene is TRBJ1-6, the V gene TRBV11-3, with D hard to call. Trimming took 11 bases from V and 12 from J, leaving 8 bases between them. CDR3 length: 9 residues. CDR1 and CDR2 from the germline V gene are SGHNT and YENEEA. CDR3 region: CALRKPLHF. CDR3 in DNA: TGTGCCCTAAGAAAACCCCTCCACTTT.

This clone was counted only a few times. The chain has TRBV27 and TRBJ2-3, with TRBD2 as a possible D gene (6 bases). The germline V gene has CDR1 MNHEY and CDR2 SMNVEV (reference sequence). The V end lost 2 bases, the J end lost 0 bases, and 9 bases lay between the germline ends. There are 15 residues in the CDR3. This CDR3 reads CASSLAGYSTDTQYF. CDR3 sequence (DNA): TGTGCCAGCAGTTTAGCGGGGTACAGCACAGATACGCAGTATTTT.

There are a few counts of this clone. The rearrangement links TRBV11-3 to TRBJ2-7; 7 bases agree with TRBD1. The germline V gene has CDR1 SGHNT and CDR2 YENEEA. CDR3 length: 14 amino acids. V shed 2 bases and J 4 bases; nucleotides not matched to a gene: 5. CDR3 protein: CASSLNRGGYEQYF. The CDR3 nucleotides are TGTGCCAGCAGCTTAAACAGGGGTGGATACGAGCAGTACTTC.